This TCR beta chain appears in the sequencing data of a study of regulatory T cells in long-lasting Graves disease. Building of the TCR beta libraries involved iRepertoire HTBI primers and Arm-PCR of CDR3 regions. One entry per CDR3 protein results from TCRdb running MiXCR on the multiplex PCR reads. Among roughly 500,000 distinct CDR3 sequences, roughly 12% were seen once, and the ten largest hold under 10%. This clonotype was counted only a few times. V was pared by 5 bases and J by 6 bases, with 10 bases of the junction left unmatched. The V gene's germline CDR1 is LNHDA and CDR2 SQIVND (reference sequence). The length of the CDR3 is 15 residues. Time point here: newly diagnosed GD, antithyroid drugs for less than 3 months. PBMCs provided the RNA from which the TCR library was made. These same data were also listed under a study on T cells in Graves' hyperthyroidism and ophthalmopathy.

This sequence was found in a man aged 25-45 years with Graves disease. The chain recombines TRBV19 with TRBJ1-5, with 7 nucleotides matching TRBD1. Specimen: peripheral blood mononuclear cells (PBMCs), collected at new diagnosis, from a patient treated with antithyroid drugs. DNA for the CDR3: TGTGCCAGTAGTGTCGGCCGACAGGGAGGTCAGCCCCAGCATTTT. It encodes CASSVGRQGGQPQHF. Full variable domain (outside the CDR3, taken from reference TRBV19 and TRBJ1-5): DGGITQSPKYLFRKEGQNVTLSCEQNLNHDAMYWYRQDPGQGLRLIYYSQIVNDFQKGDIAEGYSVSREKKESFPLTVTSAQKNPTAFYLCASSVGRQGGQPQHFGDGTRLSIL.